Below are 9 T cell receptor beta chains sequenced from a single sample in a study of neoadjuvant anti-PD-1 for oral cavity cancer. Sequencing used immunoSEQ multiplex PCR; TCRdb keeps in-frame clones, though not all of them. Altogether more than 10,000 clones are present, about 64% being singletons, with the ten largest covering approximately 3%. The time point was: after neoadjuvant nivolumab, at surgical resection. The source was PBMCs, collected after nivolumab (anti-PD-1) treatment. The receptor set was obtained from a person between 40 and 85 years old with oral cavity squamous cell carcinoma.

V usage is TRBV19 and J usage is TRBJ1-1; D is ambiguous. V was cut by 5 bases and J by 4 bases, with 5 bases left in between. Germline V gene lookup returns CDR1 LNHDA and CDR2 SQIVND (reference sequence). The CDR3 runs 11 residues. CDR3 coding DNA: TGTGCCAGTAGTTACGGCACTGAAGCTTTCTTT. Its protein is CASSYGTEAFF.

CDR3 in amino acids: CASSLGTIGYTF. In nucleotides, the CDR3 is TGTGCCAGCAGCTTGGGGACTATTGGCTACACCTTC. The rearrangement joins TRBV5-8 to TRBJ1-2; unclear D gene. V was clipped by 0 bases and J by 7 bases, with 7 bases between them. The CDR3 has 12 residues. Germline V CDR1 and CDR2: SGHTS, YDEGEE.

The chain links TRBV7-8 to TRBJ1-1, with D maybe TRBD1 (6 bases). V was clipped by 5 bases and J by 5 bases, with 12 bases between them. This CDR3 region has 13 residues. Germline V gives CDR1 SGHVS, CDR2 FQNEAQ. The CDR3, as DNA: TGTGCCAGCAGCGCTCAGGGGCGGACTGAAGCTTTCTTT. It is translated as CASSAQGRTEAFF.

This chain links TRBV13 with TRBJ2-6; TRBD1 agrees at 9 bases. J was trimmed by 0 bases and V by 5 bases; bases with no gene match: 5. The germline V gene encodes CDR1 PRHDT and CDR2 FYEKMQ (reference sequence). This CDR3 region has 17 residues. Here the CDR3 DNA reads TGTGCCAGCAGCCCCGGGACAGGGTACTCTGGGGCCAACGTCCTGACTTTC. Amino acid sequence: CASSPGTGYSGANVLTF.

This chain uses TRBV28 with TRBJ1-5, with D hard to call. Germline CDR1 is MDHEN and CDR2 is SYDVKM. Trimming removed 1 base at V and 0 bases at J, with 7 bases between. This CDR3 spans 15 amino acids. The DNA of the CDR3 is TGTGCCAGCAGTTTATTCACCGATAGCAATCAGCCCCAGCATTTT. Translation: CASSLFTDSNQPQHF.

This clone was counted only a few times. The J gene is TRBJ1-1, the V gene TRBV29-1; TRBD1 matches 9 bases. The CDR3 loop spans 18 amino acids. With 1 base clipped from V and 0 bases from J, the junction kept 12 bases outside the gene matches. Germline loops: CDR1 SQVTM, CDR2 ANQGSEA. The DNA of the CDR3 is TGCAGCGTTGAAGGTCGGACAGGGGAAGATTGGATGAACACTGAAGCTTTCTTT. The encoded protein is CSVEGRTGEDWMNTEAFF.

This chain connects TRBV6-1 to TRBJ1-2, with no clear D. The CDR3 runs 14 residues. V dropped 2 bases and J dropped 9 bases, with 16 bases sitting between them. Germline V gene data show CDR1 as MNHNS and CDR2 as SASEGT. CDR3 in amino acids: CASSESAGAGSYTF. The CDR3 coding sequence is TGTGCCAGCAGTGAATCCGCGGGCGCGGGGAGCTACACCTTC.

This chain uses TRBV6-6 with TRBJ1-1; 8 bases map to TRBD1. The CDR3 has 14 residues. V was clipped by 6 bases and J by 7 bases; unmatched bases: 10. The germline gives CDR1 MNHNY, CDR2 SVGAGI (reference sequence). This chain's CDR3 is CASRRGQGELEAFF. CDR3 in DNA: TGTGCCAGCAGACGCGGACAGGGCGAACTTGAAGCTTTCTTT.

This clone was seen once. The gene calls are TRBV6-6 and TRBJ1-1; D not certain. The CDR3 loop spans 14 amino acids. Deletions cut 4 bases from V and 0 bases from J, with 9 bases between. In germline, CDR1 is MNHNY, CDR2 SVGAGI (reference sequence). DNA for the CDR3: TGTGCCAGCAGTTTTCAAGAATTGAACACTGAAGCTTTCTTT. This translates into CASSFQELNTEAFF.